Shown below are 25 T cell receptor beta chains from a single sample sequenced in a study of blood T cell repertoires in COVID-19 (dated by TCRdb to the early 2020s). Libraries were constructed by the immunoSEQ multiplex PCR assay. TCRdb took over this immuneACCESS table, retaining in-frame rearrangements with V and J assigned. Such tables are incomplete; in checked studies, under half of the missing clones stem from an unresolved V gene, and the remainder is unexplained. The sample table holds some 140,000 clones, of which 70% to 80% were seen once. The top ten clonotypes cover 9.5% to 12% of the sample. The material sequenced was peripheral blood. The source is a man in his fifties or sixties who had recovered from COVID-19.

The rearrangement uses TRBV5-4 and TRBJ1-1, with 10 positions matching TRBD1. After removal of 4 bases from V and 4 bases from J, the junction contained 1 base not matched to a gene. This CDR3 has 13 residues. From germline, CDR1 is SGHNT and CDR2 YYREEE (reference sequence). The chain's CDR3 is CASSRTGGTEAFF. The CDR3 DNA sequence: TGTGCCAGCAGCCGGACAGGGGGCACTGAAGCTTTCTTT. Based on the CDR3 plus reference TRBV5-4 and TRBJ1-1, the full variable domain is ETGVTQSPTHLIKTRGQQVTLRCSSQSGHNTVSWYQQALGQGPQFIFQYYREEENGRGNFPPRFSGLQFPNYSSELNVNALELDDSALYLCASSRTGGTEAFFGQGTRLTVV.

The CDR3 region is CASSSTGFRGGQPQHF. As DNA, the CDR3 is TGTGCCAGCAGTTCGACCGGGTTCCGCGGGGGTCAGCCCCAGCATTTT. The chain uses TRBV2 and TRBJ1-5; D perhaps matches TRBD1 (5 bases). CDR3 size: 16 residues. Germline CDR1 reads SNHLY; CDR2 reads FYNNEI. Trimming removed 5 bases at V and 6 bases at J, with 20 bases between.

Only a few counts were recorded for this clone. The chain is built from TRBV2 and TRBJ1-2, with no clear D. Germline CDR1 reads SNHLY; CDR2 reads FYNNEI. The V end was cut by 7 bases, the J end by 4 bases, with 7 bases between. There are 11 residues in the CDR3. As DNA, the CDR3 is TGTGCCAGCACTCTAGTCTATGGCTACACCTTC. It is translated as CASTLVYGYTF.

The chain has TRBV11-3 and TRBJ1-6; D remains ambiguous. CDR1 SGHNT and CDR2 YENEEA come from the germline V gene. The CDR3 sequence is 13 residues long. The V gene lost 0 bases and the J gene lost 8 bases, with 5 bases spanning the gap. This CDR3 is CASSLDRYSPLHF. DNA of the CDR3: TGTGCCAGCAGCTTAGACAGATATTCACCCCTCCACTTT.

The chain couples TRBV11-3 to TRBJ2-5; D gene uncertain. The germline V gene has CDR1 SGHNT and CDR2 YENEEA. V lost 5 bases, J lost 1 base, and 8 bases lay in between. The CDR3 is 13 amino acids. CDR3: CASSPEAQETQYF. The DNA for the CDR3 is TGTGCCAGCAGCCCCGAGGCCCAAGAGACCCAGTACTTC.

DNA for the CDR3: TGTGCCAGTAGAGGGGTAGCAGGGGATGCCTACAATGAGCAGTTCTTC. Translation: CASRGVAGDAYNEQFF. The chain recombines TRBV19 with TRBJ2-1; a weak D match, TRBD1 (6 bases). Germline V gene sequence: CDR1 LNHDA, CDR2 SQIVND (reference sequence). The CDR3 covers 16 residues. The germline V and J ends were trimmed by 6 bases and 2 bases, with 17 bases remaining between them.

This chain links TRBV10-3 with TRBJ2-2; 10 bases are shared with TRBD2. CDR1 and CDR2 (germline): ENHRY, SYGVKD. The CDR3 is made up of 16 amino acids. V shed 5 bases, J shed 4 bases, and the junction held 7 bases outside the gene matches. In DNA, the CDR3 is TGTGCCATCAGTCTAGTTCTAGCGGGGGTCACCGGGGAGCTGTTTTTT. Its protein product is CAISLVLAGVTGELFF.

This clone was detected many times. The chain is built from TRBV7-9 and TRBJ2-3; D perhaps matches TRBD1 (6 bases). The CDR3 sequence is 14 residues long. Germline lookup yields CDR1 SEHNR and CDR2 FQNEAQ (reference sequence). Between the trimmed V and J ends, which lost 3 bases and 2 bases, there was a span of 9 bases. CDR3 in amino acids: CASSLDSATDTQYF. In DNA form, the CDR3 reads TGTGCCAGCAGCTTGGACAGTGCCACAGATACGCAGTATTTT.

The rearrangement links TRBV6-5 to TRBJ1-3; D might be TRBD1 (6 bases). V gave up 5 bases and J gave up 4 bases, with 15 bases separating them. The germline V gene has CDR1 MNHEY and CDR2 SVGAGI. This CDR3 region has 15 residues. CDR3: CASSRGGLSGNTIYF. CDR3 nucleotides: TGTGCCAGCAGTCGCGGGGGGCTGTCCGGAAACACCATATATTTT.

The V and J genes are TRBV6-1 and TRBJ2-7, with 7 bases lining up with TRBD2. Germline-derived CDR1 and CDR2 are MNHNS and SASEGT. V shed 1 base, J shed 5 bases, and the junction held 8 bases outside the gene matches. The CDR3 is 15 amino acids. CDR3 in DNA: TGTGCCAGCAGTGAAGGGCGGGAGATCCCCCACGAGCAGTACTTC. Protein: CASSEGREIPHEQYF.

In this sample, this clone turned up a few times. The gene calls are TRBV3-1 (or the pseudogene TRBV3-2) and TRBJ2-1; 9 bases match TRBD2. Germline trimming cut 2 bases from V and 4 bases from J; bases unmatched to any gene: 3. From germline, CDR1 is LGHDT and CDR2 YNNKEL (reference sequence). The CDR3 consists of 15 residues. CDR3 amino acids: CASSQNSGSYNEQFF. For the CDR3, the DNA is TGTGCCAGCAGCCAAAATAGCGGGAGTTACAATGAGCAGTTCTTC.

The CDR3 DNA is TGTGCCAGCAGTGCCCCAGGGGGCCCGAAGGGGGGCGAGCAGTACTTC. Translating gives CASSAPGGPKGGEQYF. The chain is built from TRBV28 and TRBJ2-7; 8 bases are shared with TRBD1. J was trimmed by 6 bases and V by 5 bases; bases with no gene match: 15. This CDR3 is 16 amino acids long. CDR1 and CDR2 (germline): MDHEN, SYDVKM.

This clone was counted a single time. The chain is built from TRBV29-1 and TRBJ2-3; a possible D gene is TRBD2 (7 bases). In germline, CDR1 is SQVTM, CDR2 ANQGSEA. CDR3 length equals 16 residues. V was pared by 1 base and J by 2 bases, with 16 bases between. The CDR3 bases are TGCAGCGTTGAAGTACTAGGGGGGGTCGACACAGATACGCAGTATTTT. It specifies CSVEVLGGVDTDTQYF.

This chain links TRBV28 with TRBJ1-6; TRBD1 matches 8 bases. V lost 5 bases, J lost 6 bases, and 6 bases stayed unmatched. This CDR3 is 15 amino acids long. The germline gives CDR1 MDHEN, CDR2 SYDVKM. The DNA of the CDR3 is TGTGCCAGCAGTGAGGGACAGGAATTTAATTCACCCCTCCACTTT. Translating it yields CASSEGQEFNSPLHF.

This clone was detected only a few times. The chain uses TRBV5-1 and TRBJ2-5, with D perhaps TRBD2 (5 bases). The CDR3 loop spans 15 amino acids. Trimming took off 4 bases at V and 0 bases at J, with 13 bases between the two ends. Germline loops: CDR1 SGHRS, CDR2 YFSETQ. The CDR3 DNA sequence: TGCGCCAGCAGCCCGGGTGCCGGGGACCAAGAGACCCAGTACTTC. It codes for CASSPGAGDQETQYF.

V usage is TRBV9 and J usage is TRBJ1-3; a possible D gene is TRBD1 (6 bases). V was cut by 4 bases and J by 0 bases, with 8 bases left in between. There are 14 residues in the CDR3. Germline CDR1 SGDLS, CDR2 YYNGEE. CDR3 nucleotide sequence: TGTGCCAGCAGCAAACAGGGCTCTGGAAACACCATATATTTT. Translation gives CASSKQGSGNTIYF.

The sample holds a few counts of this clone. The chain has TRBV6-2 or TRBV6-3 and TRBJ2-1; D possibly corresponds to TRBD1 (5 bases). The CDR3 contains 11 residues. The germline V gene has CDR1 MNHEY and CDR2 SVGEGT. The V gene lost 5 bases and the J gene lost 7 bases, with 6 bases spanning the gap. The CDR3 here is CASSQGNEQFF. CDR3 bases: TGTGCCAGCAGTCAGGGAAATGAGCAGTTCTTC.

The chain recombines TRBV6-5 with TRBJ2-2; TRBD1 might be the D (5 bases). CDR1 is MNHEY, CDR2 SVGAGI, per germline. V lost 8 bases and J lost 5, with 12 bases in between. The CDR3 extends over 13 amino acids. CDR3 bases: TGTGCCAGCTCCTCAGGGTCAACCGGGGAGCTGTTTTTT. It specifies CASSSGSTGELFF.

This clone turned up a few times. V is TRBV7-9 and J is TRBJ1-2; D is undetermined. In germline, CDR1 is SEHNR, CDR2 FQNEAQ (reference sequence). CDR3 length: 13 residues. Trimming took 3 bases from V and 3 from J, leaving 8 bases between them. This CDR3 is CASSFEGDYGYTF. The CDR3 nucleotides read TGTGCCAGCAGCTTCGAGGGAGACTATGGCTACACCTTC.

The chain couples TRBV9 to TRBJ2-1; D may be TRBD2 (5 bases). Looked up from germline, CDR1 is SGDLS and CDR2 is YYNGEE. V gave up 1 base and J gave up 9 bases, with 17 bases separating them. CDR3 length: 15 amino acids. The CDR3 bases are TGTGCCAGCAGCGTAACTTCCATCCGAGAGGGTGAGCAGTTCTTC. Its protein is CASSVTSIREGEQFF.

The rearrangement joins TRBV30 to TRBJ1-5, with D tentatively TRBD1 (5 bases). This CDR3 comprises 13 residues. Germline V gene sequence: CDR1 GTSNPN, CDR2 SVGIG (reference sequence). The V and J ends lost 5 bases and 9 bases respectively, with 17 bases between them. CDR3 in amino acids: CAWAGTSKGPQHF. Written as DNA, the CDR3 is TGTGCCTGGGCCGGGACTTCCAAGGGGCCCCAGCATTTT.

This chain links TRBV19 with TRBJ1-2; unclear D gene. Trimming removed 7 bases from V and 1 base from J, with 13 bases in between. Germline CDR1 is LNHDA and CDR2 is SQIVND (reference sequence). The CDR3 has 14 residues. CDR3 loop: CASNVGSVNYGYTF. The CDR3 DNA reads TGTGCCAGTAATGTCGGGTCTGTTAACTATGGCTACACCTTC. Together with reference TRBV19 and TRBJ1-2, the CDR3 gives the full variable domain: DGGITQSPKYLFRKEGQNVTLSCEQNLNHDAMYWYRQDPGQGLRLIYYSQIVNDFQKGDIAEGYSVSREKKESFPLTVTSAQKNPTAFYLCASNVGSVNYGYTFGSGTRLTVV.

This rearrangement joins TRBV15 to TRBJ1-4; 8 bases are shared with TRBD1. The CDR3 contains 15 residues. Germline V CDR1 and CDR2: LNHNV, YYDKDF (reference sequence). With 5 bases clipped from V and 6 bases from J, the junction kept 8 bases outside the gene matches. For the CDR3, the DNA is TGTGCCACCAGCTCCCGACAGGGGAAAGATGAAAAACTGTTTTTT. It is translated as CATSSRQGKDEKLFF.

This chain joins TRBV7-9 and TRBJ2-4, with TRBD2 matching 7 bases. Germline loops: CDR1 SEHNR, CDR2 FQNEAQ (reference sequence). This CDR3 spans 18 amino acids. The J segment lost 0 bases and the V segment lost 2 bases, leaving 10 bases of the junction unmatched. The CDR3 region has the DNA TGTGCCAGCAGCTTACCTCCAGGGAGCGGGGAAGCCAAAAACATTCAGTACTTC. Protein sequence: CASSLPPGSGEAKNIQYF.

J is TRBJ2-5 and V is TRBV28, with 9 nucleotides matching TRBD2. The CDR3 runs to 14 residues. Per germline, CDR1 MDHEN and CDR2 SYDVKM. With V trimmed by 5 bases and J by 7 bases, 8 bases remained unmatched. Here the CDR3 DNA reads TGTGCCAGCAGTCAGGAAGGACTAGCGTCGACCCAGTACTTC. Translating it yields CASSQEGLASTQYF.